One and the same sample provided the 30 T cell receptor beta chains below, sequenced in a study of blood T cell repertoires in COVID-19. The data were produced by immunoSEQ multiplex PCR, yet TCRdb's version contains in-frame clones alone and is incomplete. The sample lists roughly 120,000 clones, 81% occurring once. Sequencing was performed on peripheral blood. The receptor source for this set is a man aged 50 to 59 with acute or convalescent COVID-19.

The chain has TRBV6-5 and TRBJ2-4, with D possibly being TRBD1 (6 bases). The V and J ends lost 0 bases and 3 bases respectively, with 6 bases between them. The CDR3 is 14 residues long. Germline assignment: CDR1 MNHEY and CDR2 SVGAGI. The CDR3 nucleotides read TGTGCCAGCAGTTACTCGGACAGCAAAAACATTCAGTACTTC. It codes for CASSYSDSKNIQYF.

V and J are TRBV7-2 and TRBJ2-3; 10 bases align to TRBD2. Trimming took 5 bases from V and 2 from J; bases not matched to a gene: 4. Germline V CDR1 and CDR2: SGHTA, FQGNSA. The CDR3 is 15 amino acids. The CDR3 nucleotides are TGTGCCAGCAGCCAAGCGGGGGGGTACACAGATACGCAGTATTTT. Protein product: CASSQAGGYTDTQYF.

The V gene is TRBV28, the J gene TRBJ1-5, with TRBD1 identical over 8 bases. Germline V gene data show CDR1 as MDHEN and CDR2 as SYDVKM. The CDR3 loop spans 17 amino acids. Trimming cost V 3 bases and J 3 bases; bases outside gene matches: 10. The CDR3 region has the DNA TGTGCCAGCAGTTTTATCTACTGGACAGGGACCAATCAGCCCCAGCATTTT. It translates to CASSFIYWTGTNQPQHF.

This clone occurred a few times. V is TRBV16 and J is TRBJ1-1, with D perhaps TRBD1 (6 bases). CDR3 length: 14 residues. V was clipped by 0 bases and J by 4 bases, with 9 bases between them. CDR1 is KGHSY, CDR2 FQNENV, per germline. The CDR3 DNA is TGTGCCAGCAGCCAATCGAGGGGGGGCACTGAAGCTTTCTTT. This gives the protein CASSQSRGGTEAFF.

The chain combines TRBV10-2 with TRBJ1-2; 12 bases fit TRBD1. The CDR3 runs 15 residues. Trimming cost V 4 bases and J 6 bases; bases outside gene matches: 6. Germline values: CDR1 WSHSY, CDR2 SAAADI. The CDR3 sequence: CASSAGQGAMNGYTF. In DNA form, the CDR3 reads TGCGCCAGCAGTGCGGGACAGGGGGCAATGAATGGCTACACCTTC.

The rearrangement joins TRBV28 to TRBJ1-3, with 9 positions matching TRBD1. Germline trimming cut 6 bases from V and 2 bases from J; bases unmatched to any gene: 5. Germline loops: CDR1 MDHEN, CDR2 SYDVKM. The CDR3 is 15 amino acids. Here the CDR3 DNA reads TGTGCCAGCAGCTGGGACAGGGAAGCTGGAAACACCATATATTTT. Translated, it gives CASSWDREAGNTIYF.

The CDR3 spells CASSLVEGAYTGELFF. CDR3 bases: TGCGCCAGCAGCTTGGTGGAGGGGGCGTACACCGGGGAGCTGTTTTTT. The V gene is TRBV5-1, the J gene TRBJ2-2; a weak D match, TRBD1 (7 bases). V lost 0 bases and J 3 bases, leaving 12 bases between the germline ends. CDR1 and CDR2 (germline): SGHRS, YFSETQ. This CDR3 is 16 amino acids long.

The chain recombines TRBV7-2 with TRBJ1-4; 7 nucleotides line up with TRBD1. The CDR3 length is 16 residues. Germline V gene sequence: CDR1 SGHTA, CDR2 FQGNSA. The ends lost 2 bases at V and 2 bases at J; junction bases unmatched: 5. This CDR3 is CASSLIAQGTNEKLFF. The CDR3 nucleotides read TGTGCCAGCAGCTTAATCGCACAGGGGACTAATGAAAAACTGTTTTTT.

The chain uses TRBV15 and TRBJ1-2, with D possibly matching TRBD1 (6 bases). CDR1 is LNHNV, CDR2 YYDKDF, per germline (reference sequence). This CDR3 has 17 amino acids. V lost 0 bases, J lost 4 bases, and 18 bases lay in between. The CDR3 reads CATSRETGQLRGYGYTF. In DNA form, the CDR3 reads TGTGCCACCAGCAGAGAGACAGGTCAACTTCGAGGCTATGGCTACACCTTC.

This clone was counted once. The chain joins TRBV5-1 to TRBJ1-1; 9 bases line up with TRBD1. Germline V gene sequence: CDR1 SGHRS, CDR2 YFSETQ. This CDR3 comprises 15 residues. After removal of 3 bases from V and 2 bases from J, the junction contained 5 bases not matched to a gene. In DNA, the CDR3 is TGCGCCAGCAGCTACGCGGGACAGGGAAACACTGAAGCTTTCTTT. It codes for CASSYAGQGNTEAFF.

V is TRBV6-5 and J is TRBJ1-2, with D unclear. V was pared by 3 bases and J by 5 bases, with 10 bases between. The CDR3 totals 13 residues. Germline V gene data show CDR1 as MNHEY and CDR2 as SVGAGI. CDR3 sequence reads: CASSYNLAYGYTF. The CDR3 DNA follows: TGTGCCAGCAGTTATAATTTAGCTTATGGCTACACCTTC.

The chain links TRBV27 to TRBJ2-7, with TRBD2 as a possible D gene (6 bases). This CDR3 is 18 amino acids long. The germline V gene has CDR1 MNHEY and CDR2 SMNVEV (reference sequence). V gave up 1 base and J gave up 0 bases, with 19 bases separating them. CDR3 bases: TGTGCCAGCAGTTTATACCCAATCAGAGGGAGGAGCTCCTACGAGCAGTACTTC. It encodes CASSLYPIRGRSSYEQYF.

V gene TRBV15 combines with J gene TRBJ1-2, with D possibly matching TRBD1 (5 bases). CDR3 length equals 15 residues. The V and J ends lost 1 base and 2 bases respectively, with 11 bases between them. Germline CDR1 and CDR2: LNHNV and YYDKDF (reference sequence). The CDR3 sequence: CATSRGGGTNYGYTF. CDR3 DNA sequence: TGTGCCACCAGCAGAGGGGGGGGAACGAACTATGGCTACACCTTC.

The CDR3: CASSSSRQGAGATNEKLFF. In nucleotides, the CDR3 is TGTGCCAGCAGCTCAAGCCGACAGGGGGCAGGGGCAACTAATGAAAAACTGTTTTTT. J is TRBJ1-4 and V is TRBV7-3, with TRBD1 identical over 10 bases. Germline V CDR1 and CDR2: SGHTA, FQGTGA. Trimming cost V 4 bases and J 0 bases; bases outside gene matches: 11. This CDR3 is built from 19 residues.

The J gene is TRBJ2-3, the V gene TRBV28; 8 bases align to TRBD2. Trimming at V came to 7 bases and at J to 0 bases, leaving 9 bases not matched to a gene. This CDR3 region has 16 residues. Germline CDR1 MDHEN, CDR2 SYDVKM. CDR3 bases: TGTGCCAGCACCATCGGGGGGGCAGCTAGCACAGATACGCAGTATTTT. Translated, it gives CASTIGGAASTDTQYF.

The chain combines TRBV5-6 with TRBJ2-2, with TRBD1 matching over 7 bases. Germline V gene sequence: CDR1 SGHDT, CDR2 YYEEEE. The CDR3 contains 16 residues. The V segment lost 3 bases and the J segment 0 bases; nucleotides outside the gene matches: 5. The CDR3 nucleotides read TGTGCCAGCAGCTCCTTTGACAGGGCGAACACCGGGGAGCTGTTTTTT. Translated: CASSSFDRANTGELFF.

The chain recombines TRBV5-1 with TRBJ1-1; 10 bases line up with TRBD1. The CDR3 runs to 16 residues. The V segment lost 4 bases and the J segment 0 bases; nucleotides outside the gene matches: 6. Germline loops: CDR1 SGHRS, CDR2 YFSETQ. DNA for the CDR3: TGCGCCAGCAGCCCTAGGACAGGGGGGATGAACACTGAAGCTTTCTTT. Amino acid sequence: CASSPRTGGMNTEAFF.

V gene TRBV9 combines with J gene TRBJ1-2; 8 nucleotides agree with TRBD1. The V gene's germline CDR1 is SGDLS and CDR2 YYNGEE. Trimming took 3 bases from V and 5 from J; bases not matched to a gene: 12. This CDR3 is built from 16 residues. The chain's CDR3 is CASSAPVGQGSYGYTF. CDR3 DNA sequence: TGTGCCAGCAGCGCCCCAGTCGGACAGGGATCGTATGGCTACACCTTC.

The chain employs TRBV12-3 or TRBV12-4 and TRBJ1-2; no firm D call. This CDR3 is 13 amino acids long. Trimming removed 5 bases from V and 6 bases from J, with 13 bases in between. CDR3 DNA sequence: TGTGCCAGCAGTCCTAAACAGTCCGATGGCTACACCTTC. Protein product: CASSPKQSDGYTF.

This clone came up once. This chain uses TRBV2 with TRBJ1-5, with a weak D call TRBD1 (6 bases). The germline V gene has CDR1 SNHLY and CDR2 FYNNEI. The CDR3 is made up of 13 amino acids. V lost 6 bases and J lost 10, with 16 bases in between. The CDR3 loop reads CASRTQGSGPQHF. CDR3 nucleotide sequence: TGTGCCAGCAGGACTCAGGGGTCCGGCCCCCAGCATTTT.

The chain carries TRBV5-1 and TRBJ2-7, with D unresolved. Trimming removed 1 base at V and 6 bases at J, with 5 bases between. CDR3 length: 11 amino acids. Germline assignment: CDR1 SGHRS and CDR2 YFSETQ. The CDR3 is CASSLSGEQYV. The CDR3 DNA reads as TGCGCCAGCAGCTTGTCAGGCGAGCAGTACGTC.

This chain's CDR3 is CAISGQGNSPLHF. The CDR3 nucleotides read TGTGCCATCAGTGGACAGGGTAATTCACCCCTCCACTTT. This chain links TRBV10-3 with TRBJ1-6, with TRBD1 matching over 7 bases. The V gene's germline CDR1 is ENHRY and CDR2 SYGVKD. This CDR3 is 13 amino acids long. V was pared by 4 bases and J by 6 bases, with 0 bases of the junction left unmatched.

The rearrangement links TRBV19 to TRBJ1-2; 7 bases fit TRBD1. The CDR3 extends over 13 amino acids. Per the germline V gene, CDR1 is LNHDA and CDR2 is SQIVND (reference sequence). Trimming took 6 bases from V and 5 from J; bases not matched to a gene: 6. The CDR3 loop is CASSLDREYGYTF. In DNA, the CDR3 is TGTGCCAGTAGCCTCGACAGGGAATATGGCTACACCTTC.

This clone has a handful of counts. This rearrangement joins TRBV6-1 to TRBJ1-2, with D possibly being TRBD1 (6 bases). V shed 2 bases and J shed 6 bases, with 16 bases lying between them. Germline assignment: CDR1 MNHNS and CDR2 SASEGT. The CDR3 sequence is 15 residues long. CDR3 sequence reads: CASSEPQGFTNGYTF. CDR3 sequence (DNA): TGTGCCAGCAGTGAACCACAGGGTTTCACGAATGGCTACACCTTC.

This chain links TRBV9 with TRBJ2-3, with 7 bases lining up with TRBD1. Per the germline V gene, CDR1 is SGDLS and CDR2 is YYNGEE. CDR3 length: 16 amino acids. Losses at the gene ends were 0 bases for V and 4 bases for J; bases not matched to a gene: 8. This chain's CDR3 is CASSVEGGNLADTQYF. The CDR3 DNA reads TGTGCCAGCAGCGTAGAAGGGGGCAATTTAGCAGATACGCAGTATTTT.

The V and J genes are TRBV2 and TRBJ2-1; 9 bases agree with TRBD2. Germline V gene data show CDR1 as SNHLY and CDR2 as FYNNEI. The CDR3 has 15 residues. The ends lost 4 bases at V and 12 bases at J; junction bases unmatched: 13. The CDR3 DNA sequence: TGTGCCAGCAGTGGATCAGCGGGGGGTGGGATCGGGCAGTTCTTC. It specifies CASSGSAGGGIGQFF.

J is TRBJ2-5 and V is TRBV19, with TRBD1 matching over 9 bases. This CDR3 is 18 amino acids long. Germline V CDR1 and CDR2: LNHDA, SQIVND (reference sequence). Trimming took 3 bases from V and 2 from J; bases not matched to a gene: 13. CDR3 region: CASSISQGASVQQETQYF. Written as DNA, the CDR3 is TGTGCCAGTAGTATTTCACAGGGGGCCAGCGTTCAACAAGAGACCCAGTACTTC.

The genes are TRBV6-5 and TRBJ2-2; 11 positions agree with TRBD1. The CDR3 runs 14 residues. CDR1 and CDR2 (germline): MNHEY, SVGAGI. V lost 7 bases and J lost 5; bases outside the gene matches: 3. CDR3 nucleotides: TGTGCCAGCAAGCGGGACAGGGGGACCGGGGAGCTGTTTTTT. Translated: CASKRDRGTGELFF.

Points on this clone: The junction departs from the called germline gene at one end, perhaps through a read error. J is TRBJ1-2 and V is TRBV18; D not certain. Germline V lookup: CDR1 KGHSH, CDR2 LQKENI. There are 12 residues in the CDR3. CDR3 in DNA: TGTGCCAGCTCACCTTCTAATTATGGCTACACCTTC. Protein sequence: CASSPSNYGYTF. Variable domain in full (rest from reference TRBV18 and TRBJ1-2): NAGVMQNPRHLVRRRGQEARLRCSPMKGHSHVYWYRQLPEEGLKFMVYLQKENIIDESGMPKERFSAEFPKEGPSILRIQQVVRGDSAAYFCASSPSNYGYTFGSGTRLTVV.

This clone has only one observation. Written as DNA, the CDR3 is TGTGCCAGCAGTTCACCGGGACACCAGAGCTCCTACGAGCAGTACTTC. The encoded protein is CASSSPGHQSSYEQYF. The chain recombines TRBV28 with TRBJ2-7, with D possibly TRBD1 on 6 matching bases. The germline CDR1 and CDR2 sequences are MDHEN and SYDVKM. V lost 4 bases to trimming and J lost 0 bases, with 16 bases between them. This CDR3 is 16 amino acids long.